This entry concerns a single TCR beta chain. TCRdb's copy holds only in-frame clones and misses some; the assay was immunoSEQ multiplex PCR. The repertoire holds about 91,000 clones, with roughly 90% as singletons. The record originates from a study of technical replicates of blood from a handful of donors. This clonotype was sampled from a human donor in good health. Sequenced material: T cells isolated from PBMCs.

The CDR3 loop is CASSLGALGYGYTF. In DNA, the CDR3 is TGTGCCAGCAGCTTGGGGGCTCTAGGCTATGGCTACACCTTC. The chain joins TRBV7-9 to TRBJ1-2, with D possibly matching TRBD1 (6 bases). The germline gives CDR1 SEHNR, CDR2 FQNEAQ (reference sequence). The CDR3 runs 14 residues. V was cut by 3 bases and J by 4 bases, with 12 bases left in between.